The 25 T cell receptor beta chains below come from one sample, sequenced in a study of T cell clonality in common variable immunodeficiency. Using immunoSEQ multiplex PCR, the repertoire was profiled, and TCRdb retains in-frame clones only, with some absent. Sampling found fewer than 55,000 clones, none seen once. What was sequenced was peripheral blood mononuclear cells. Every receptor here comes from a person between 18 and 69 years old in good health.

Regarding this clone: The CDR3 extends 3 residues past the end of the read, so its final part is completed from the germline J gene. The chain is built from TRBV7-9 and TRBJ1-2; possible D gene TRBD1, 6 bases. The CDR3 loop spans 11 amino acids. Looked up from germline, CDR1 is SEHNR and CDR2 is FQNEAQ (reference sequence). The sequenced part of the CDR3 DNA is TGTGCCAGCAGCCCGGGGACAAGC. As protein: CASSPGTS. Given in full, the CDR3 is CASSPGTSYTF.

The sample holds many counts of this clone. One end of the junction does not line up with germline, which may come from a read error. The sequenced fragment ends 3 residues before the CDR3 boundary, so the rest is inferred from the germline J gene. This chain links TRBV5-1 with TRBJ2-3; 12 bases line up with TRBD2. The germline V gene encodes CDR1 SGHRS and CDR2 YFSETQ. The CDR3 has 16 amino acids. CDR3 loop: CASNLRTSGGTDTQYF. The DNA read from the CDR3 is TGCGCCAGCAACTTGAGGACTAGCGGGGGCACAGATACG.

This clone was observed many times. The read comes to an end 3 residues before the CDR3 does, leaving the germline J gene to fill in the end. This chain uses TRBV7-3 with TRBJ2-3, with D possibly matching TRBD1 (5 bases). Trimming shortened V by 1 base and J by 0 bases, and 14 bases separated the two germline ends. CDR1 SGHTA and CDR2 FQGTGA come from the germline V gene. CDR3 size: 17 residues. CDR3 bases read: TGTGCCAGCAGCTTAAGACCCTCCAGGGATAGCACAGATACG. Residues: CASSLRPSRDSTDT. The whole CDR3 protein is CASSLRPSRDSTDTQYF.

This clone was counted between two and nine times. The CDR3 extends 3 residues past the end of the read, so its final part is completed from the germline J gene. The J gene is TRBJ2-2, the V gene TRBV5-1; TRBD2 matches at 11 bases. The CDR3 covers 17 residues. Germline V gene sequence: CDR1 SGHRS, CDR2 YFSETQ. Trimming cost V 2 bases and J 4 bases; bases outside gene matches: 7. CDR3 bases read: TGCGCCAGCAGCTTATCTCCCGGGACTAGCGGCACCGGGGAG. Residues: CASSLSPGTSGTGE. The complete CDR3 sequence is CASSLSPGTSGTGELFF. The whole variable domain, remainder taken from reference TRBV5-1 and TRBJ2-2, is KAGVTQTPRYLIKTRGQQVTLSCSPISGHRSVSWYQQTPGQGLQFLFEYFSETQRNKGNFPGRFSGRQFSNSRSEMNVSTLELGDSALYLCASSLSPGTSGTGELFFGEGSRLTVL.

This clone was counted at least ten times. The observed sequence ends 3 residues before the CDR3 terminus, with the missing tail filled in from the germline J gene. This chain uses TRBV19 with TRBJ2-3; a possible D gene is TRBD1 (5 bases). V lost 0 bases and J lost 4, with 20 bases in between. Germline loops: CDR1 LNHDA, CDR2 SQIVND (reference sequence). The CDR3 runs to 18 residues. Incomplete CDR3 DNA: TGTGCCAGTAGTATAGAAGGGCAGGGAATCGCCAGGGCAGATACG. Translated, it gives CASSIEGQGIARADT. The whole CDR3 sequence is CASSIEGQGIARADTQYF.

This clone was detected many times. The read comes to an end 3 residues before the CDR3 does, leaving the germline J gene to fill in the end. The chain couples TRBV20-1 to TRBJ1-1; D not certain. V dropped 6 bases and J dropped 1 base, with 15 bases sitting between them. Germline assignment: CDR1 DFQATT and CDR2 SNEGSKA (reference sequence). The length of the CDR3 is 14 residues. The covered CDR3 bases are TGCAGTGCCCGTGTAGCGGCATCGAACACTGAA. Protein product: CSARVAASNTE. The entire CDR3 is CSARVAASNTEAFF.

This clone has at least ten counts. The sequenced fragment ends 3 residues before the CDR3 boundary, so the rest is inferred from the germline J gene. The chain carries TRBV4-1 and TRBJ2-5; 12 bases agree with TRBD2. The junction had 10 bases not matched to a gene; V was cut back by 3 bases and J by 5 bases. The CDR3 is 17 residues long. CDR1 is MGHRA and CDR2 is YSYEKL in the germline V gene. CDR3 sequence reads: CASSHLAGGPREETQYF. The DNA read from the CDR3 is TGCGCCAGCAGCCATCTAGCGGGGGGGCCCCGGGAGGAGACC.

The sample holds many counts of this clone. The CDR3 protein is CASSSTSGGAGEQFF. CDR3 bases read: TGTGCCAGCAGCTCTACTAGCGGGGGGGCAGGTGAG. The genes are TRBV7-3 and TRBJ2-1; 13 nucleotides line up with TRBD2. The read is 3 residues too short to cover the CDR3 end, so that end is filled in from the germline J gene. CDR1 and CDR2 (germline): SGHTA, FQGTGA. V shed 4 bases, J shed 9 bases, and the junction held 6 bases outside the gene matches. CDR3 length: 15 residues.

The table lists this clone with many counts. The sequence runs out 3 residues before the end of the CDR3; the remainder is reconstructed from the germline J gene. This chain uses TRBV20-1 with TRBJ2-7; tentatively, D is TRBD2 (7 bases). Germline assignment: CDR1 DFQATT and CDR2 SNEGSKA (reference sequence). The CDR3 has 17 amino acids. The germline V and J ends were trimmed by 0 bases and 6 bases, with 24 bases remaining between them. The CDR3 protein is CSARDKDGGQGAFEQYF. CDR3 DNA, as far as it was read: TGCAGTGCTAGAGATAAGGACGGGGGGCAAGGAGCCTTCGAG.

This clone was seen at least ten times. The covered CDR3 bases are TGTGCCAGTAGTAGGGAGACAGGGGGCAGAGAGACC. Residues: CASSRETGGRET. From start to end, the CDR3 is CASSRETGGRETQYF. V and J are TRBV19 and TRBJ2-5, with 10 nucleotides matching TRBD1. The read comes to an end 3 residues before the CDR3 does, leaving the germline J gene to fill in the end. The CDR3 is 15 residues long. The V gene end was trimmed by 4 bases and the J gene end by 4 bases; junction bases not matched to a gene: 6. Germline V gives CDR1 LNHDA, CDR2 SQIVND (reference sequence).

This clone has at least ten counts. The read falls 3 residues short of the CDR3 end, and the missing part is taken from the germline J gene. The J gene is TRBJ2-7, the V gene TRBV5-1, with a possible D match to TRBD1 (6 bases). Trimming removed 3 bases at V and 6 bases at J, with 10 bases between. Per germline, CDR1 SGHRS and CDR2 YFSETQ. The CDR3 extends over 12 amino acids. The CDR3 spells CASSSDRSEQYF. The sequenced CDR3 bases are TGCGCCAGCAGCTCCGACAGGTCCGAG.

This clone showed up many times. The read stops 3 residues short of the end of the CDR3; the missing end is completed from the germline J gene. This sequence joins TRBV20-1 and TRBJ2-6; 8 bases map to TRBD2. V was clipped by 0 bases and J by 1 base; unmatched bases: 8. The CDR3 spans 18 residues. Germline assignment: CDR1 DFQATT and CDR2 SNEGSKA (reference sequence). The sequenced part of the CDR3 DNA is TGCAGTGCTAGAGATCGAGTAGCGGGGTATTCTGGGGCCAACGTC. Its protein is CSARDRVAGYSGANV. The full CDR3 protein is CSARDRVAGYSGANVLTF.

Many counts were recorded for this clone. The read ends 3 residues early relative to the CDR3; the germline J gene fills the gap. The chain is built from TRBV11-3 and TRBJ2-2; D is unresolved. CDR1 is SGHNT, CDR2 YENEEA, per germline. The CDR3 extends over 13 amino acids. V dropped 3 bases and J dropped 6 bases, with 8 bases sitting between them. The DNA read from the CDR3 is TGTGCCAGCAGCTTCGACTTCGCCGGGGAG. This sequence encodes CASSFDFAGE. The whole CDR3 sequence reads CASSFDFAGELFF. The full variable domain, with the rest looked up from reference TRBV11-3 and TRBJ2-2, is EAGVVQSPRYKIIEKKQPVAFWCNPISGHNTLYWYLQNLGQGPELLIRYENEEAVDDSQLPKDRFSAERLKGVDSTLKIQPAELGDSAVYLCASSFDFAGELFFGEGSRLTVL.

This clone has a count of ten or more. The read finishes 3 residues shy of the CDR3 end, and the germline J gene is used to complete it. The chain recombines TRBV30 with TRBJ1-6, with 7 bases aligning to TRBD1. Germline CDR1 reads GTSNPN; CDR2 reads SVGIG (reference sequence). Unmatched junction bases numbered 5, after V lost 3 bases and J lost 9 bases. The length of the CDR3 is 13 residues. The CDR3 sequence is CAWRTGDGSPLHF. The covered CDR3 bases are TGTGCCTGGAGAACAGGGGACGGTTCACCC.

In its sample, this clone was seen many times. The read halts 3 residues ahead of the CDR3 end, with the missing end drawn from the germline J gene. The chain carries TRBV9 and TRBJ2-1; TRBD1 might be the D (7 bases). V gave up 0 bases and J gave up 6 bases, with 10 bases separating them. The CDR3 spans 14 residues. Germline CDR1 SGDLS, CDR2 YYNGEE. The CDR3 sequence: CASSVGQGGNEQFF. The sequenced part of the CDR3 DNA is TGTGCCAGCAGCGTAGGGCAGGGGGGCAATGAG.

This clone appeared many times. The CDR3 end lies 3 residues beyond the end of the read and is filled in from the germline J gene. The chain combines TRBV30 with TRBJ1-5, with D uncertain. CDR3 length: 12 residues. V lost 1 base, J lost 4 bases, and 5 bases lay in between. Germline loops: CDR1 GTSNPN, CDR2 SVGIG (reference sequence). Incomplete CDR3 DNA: TGTGCCTGGAGTGCTCTAAATCAGCCC. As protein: CAWSALNQP. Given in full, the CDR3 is CAWSALNQPQHF.

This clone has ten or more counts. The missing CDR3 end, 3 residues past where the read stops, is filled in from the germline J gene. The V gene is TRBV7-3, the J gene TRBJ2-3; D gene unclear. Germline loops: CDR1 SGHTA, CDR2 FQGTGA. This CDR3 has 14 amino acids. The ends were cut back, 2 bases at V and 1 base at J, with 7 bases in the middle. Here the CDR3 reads CASSLQGGTDTQYF. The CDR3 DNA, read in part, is TGTGCCAGCAGCTTACAAGGTGGCACAGATACG.

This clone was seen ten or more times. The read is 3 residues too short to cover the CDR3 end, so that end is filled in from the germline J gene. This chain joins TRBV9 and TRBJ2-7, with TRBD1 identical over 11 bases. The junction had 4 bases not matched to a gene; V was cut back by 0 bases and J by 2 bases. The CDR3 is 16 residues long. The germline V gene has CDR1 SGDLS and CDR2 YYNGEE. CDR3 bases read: TGTGCCAGCAGCGTAGGGGGGACAGGGGGGGCCTACGAG. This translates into CASSVGGTGGAYE. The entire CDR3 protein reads CASSVGGTGGAYEQYF.

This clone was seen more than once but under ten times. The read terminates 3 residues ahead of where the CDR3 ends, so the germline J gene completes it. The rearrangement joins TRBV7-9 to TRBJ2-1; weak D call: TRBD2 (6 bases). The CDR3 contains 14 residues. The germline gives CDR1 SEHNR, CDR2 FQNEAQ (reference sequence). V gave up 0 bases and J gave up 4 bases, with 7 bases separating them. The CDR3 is CASSLAAGYNEQFF. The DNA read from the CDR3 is TGTGCCAGCAGCTTAGCTGCGGGGTACAATGAG.

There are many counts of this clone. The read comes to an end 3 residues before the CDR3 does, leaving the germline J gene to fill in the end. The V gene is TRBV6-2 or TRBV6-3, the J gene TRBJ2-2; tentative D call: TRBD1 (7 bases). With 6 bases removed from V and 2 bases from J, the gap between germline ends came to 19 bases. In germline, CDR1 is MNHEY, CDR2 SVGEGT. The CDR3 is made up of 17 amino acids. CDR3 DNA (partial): TGTGCCAGCAGAGGGGGGCTGGGGACAGCTAACACCGGGGAG. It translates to CASRGGLGTANTGE. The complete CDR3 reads CASRGGLGTANTGELFF.

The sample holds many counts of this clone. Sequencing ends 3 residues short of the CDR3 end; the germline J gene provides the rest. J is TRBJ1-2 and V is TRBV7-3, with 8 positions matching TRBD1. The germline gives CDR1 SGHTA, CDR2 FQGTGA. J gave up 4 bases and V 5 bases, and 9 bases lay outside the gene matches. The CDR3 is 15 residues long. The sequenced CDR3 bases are TGTGCCAGCAGCCCAGACAGGGGACGGGGCTATGGC. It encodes CASSPDRGRGYG. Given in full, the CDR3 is CASSPDRGRGYGYTF.

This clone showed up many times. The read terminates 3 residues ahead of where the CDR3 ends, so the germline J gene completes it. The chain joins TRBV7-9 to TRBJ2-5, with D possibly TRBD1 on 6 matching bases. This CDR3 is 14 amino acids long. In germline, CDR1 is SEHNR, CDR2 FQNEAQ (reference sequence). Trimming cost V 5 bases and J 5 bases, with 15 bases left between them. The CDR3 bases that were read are TGTGCCAGCAGCGCCTCTACAGGGTGGGAGACC. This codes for CASSASTGWET. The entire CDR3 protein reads CASSASTGWETQYF.

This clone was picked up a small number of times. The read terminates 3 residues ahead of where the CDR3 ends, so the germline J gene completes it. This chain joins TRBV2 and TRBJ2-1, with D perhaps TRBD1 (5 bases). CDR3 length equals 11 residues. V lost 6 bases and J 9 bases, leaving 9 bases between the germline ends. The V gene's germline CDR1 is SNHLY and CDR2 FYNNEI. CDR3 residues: CASRDQGEQFF. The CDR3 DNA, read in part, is TGTGCCAGCAGGGATCAGGGTGAG.

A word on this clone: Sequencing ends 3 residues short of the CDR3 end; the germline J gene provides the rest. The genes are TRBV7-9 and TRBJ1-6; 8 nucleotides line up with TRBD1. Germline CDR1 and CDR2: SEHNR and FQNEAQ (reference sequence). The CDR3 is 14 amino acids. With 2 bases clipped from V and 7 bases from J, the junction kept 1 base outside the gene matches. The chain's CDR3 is CASSLRQGNSPLHF. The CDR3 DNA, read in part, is TGTGCCAGCAGCTTAAGACAGGGGAATTCACCC.

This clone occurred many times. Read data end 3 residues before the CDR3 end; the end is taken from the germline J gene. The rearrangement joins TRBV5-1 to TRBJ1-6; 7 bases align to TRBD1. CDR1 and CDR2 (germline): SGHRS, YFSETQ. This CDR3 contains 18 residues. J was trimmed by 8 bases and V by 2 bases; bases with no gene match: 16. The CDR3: CASSFVMTGFKEDSPLHF. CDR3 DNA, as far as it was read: TGCGCCAGCAGCTTCGTAATGACAGGGTTTAAGGAAGATTCACCC.